The 9 T cell receptor beta chains reported below all come from one sample, sequenced in a study of CD8 T cells in Susac syndrome. Random hexamers primed reverse transcription of about 0.45 to 1 ug RNA. Using its own MiXCR run on the immunoSEQ multiplex PCR reads, TCRdb lists one record per CDR3 protein. The sample gives about 120,000 distinct CDR3 sequences, around 90% of which show up once; 0.11% to 0.15% is in the top ten. Sequenced material: CD4+ T cells from PBMCs. All receptors come from a human donor in good health.

The chain carries TRBV5-1 and TRBJ2-3; 7 nucleotides agree with TRBD2. The CDR3 is 16 amino acids. Germline CDR1 reads SGHRS; CDR2 reads YFSETQ. Unmatched junction bases numbered 5, after V lost 1 base and J lost 0 bases. DNA of the CDR3: TGCGCCAGCAGCTTGCTGGCTAGCGGAAGCACAGATACGCAGTATTTT. It translates to CASSLLASGSTDTQYF.

The V and J genes are TRBV6-2 or TRBV6-3 and TRBJ1-2; a possible D gene is TRBD1 (6 bases). Per the germline V gene, CDR1 is MNHEY and CDR2 is SVGEGT. The CDR3 covers 16 residues. Trimming removed 6 bases at V and 2 bases at J, with 19 bases between. CDR3: CASSKRRGRGNYGYTF. The DNA of the CDR3 is TGTGCCAGCAGCAAGCGCCGGGGGCGCGGGAACTATGGCTACACCTTC.

The rearrangement joins TRBV2 to TRBJ1-5; D call uncertain. The CDR3 length is 14 residues. In germline, CDR1 is SNHLY, CDR2 FYNNEI. Trimming pared 7 bases from V and 2 bases from J, leaving 12 bases between. The chain's CDR3 is CASIGLPGNQPQHF. CDR3 nucleotides: TGTGCCAGCATTGGCTTACCGGGCAATCAGCCCCAGCATTTT. Full variable domain (outside the CDR3, taken from reference TRBV2 and TRBJ1-5): EPEVTQTPSHQVTQMGQEVILRCVPISNHLYFYWYRQILGQKVEFLVSFYNNEISEKSEIFDDQFSVERPDGSNFTLKIRSTKLEDSAMYFCASIGLPGNQPQHFGDGTRLSIL.

This chain joins TRBV19 and TRBJ1-5; TRBD1 matches 8 bases. The CDR3 length is 16 residues. With 7 bases clipped from V and 2 bases from J, the junction kept 10 bases outside the gene matches. Germline values: CDR1 LNHDA, CDR2 SQIVND (reference sequence). The CDR3 nucleotides read TGTGCCAGTACCACCCTTGGACAGGGCGGCAATCAGCCCCAGCATTTT. It is translated as CASTTLGQGGNQPQHF.

The chain is built from TRBV7-9 and TRBJ2-2; D call uncertain. Trimming pared 5 bases from V and 1 base from J, leaving 14 bases between. The CDR3 totals 16 residues. Germline V lookup: CDR1 SEHNR, CDR2 FQNEAQ (reference sequence). DNA of the CDR3: TGTGCCAGCAGCCCCGGGCCCGTAAAGAACACCGGGGAGCTGTTTTTT. Translation: CASSPGPVKNTGELFF. The complete variable domain, with remaining parts taken from reference TRBV7-9 and TRBJ2-2, reads DTGVSQNPRHKITKRGQNVTFRCDPISEHNRLYWYRQTLGQGPEFLTYFQNEAQLEKSRLLSDRFSAERPKGSFSTLEIQRTEQGDSAMYLCASSPGPVKNTGELFFGEGSRLTVL.

The V call is TRBV7-9, the J call TRBJ1-3; D gene ambiguous. Germline V CDR1 and CDR2: SEHNR, FQNEAQ (reference sequence). This CDR3 has 12 residues. Between the trimmed V and J ends, which lost 6 bases and 2 bases, there was a span of 5 bases. CDR3 coding DNA: TGTGCCAGCAGTTCTACTGGAAACACCATATATTTT. Amino acids: CASSSTGNTIYF.

This chain links TRBV5-1 with TRBJ2-7; 13 bases are a match to TRBD2. CDR3 length: 17 amino acids. V shed 3 bases, J shed 5 bases, and the junction held 11 bases outside the gene matches. Germline lookup yields CDR1 SGHRS and CDR2 YFSETQ. CDR3 region: CASSWGWTSGSSDEQYF. In DNA, the CDR3 is TGCGCCAGCAGCTGGGGATGGACTAGCGGGAGTTCTGACGAGCAGTACTTC.

This clonotype was detected only once. The V call is TRBV6-5, the J call TRBJ1-1, with D perhaps matching TRBD1 (6 bases). This CDR3 comprises 16 residues. V was shortened by 4 bases and J by 1 base, with 16 bases between the two germline ends. Germline V gives CDR1 MNHEY, CDR2 SVGAGI. Written as DNA, the CDR3 is TGTGCCAGCAGTTTCTCCGGAGACAGGAGGAACACTGAAGCTTTCTTT. It specifies CASSFSGDRRNTEAFF.

This chain joins TRBV5-1 and TRBJ2-1; 7 bases align to TRBD2. Germline V gives CDR1 SGHRS, CDR2 YFSETQ. Trimming removed 4 bases from V and 3 bases from J; junction bases left unmatched: 4. CDR3 length equals 14 residues. The CDR3 loop reads CASSMSGNYNEQFF. DNA for the CDR3: TGCGCCAGCAGCATGAGCGGGAACTACAATGAGCAGTTCTTC.